The 14 T cell receptor beta chains below come from one sample, sequenced in a study of blood T cell repertoires in COVID-19. The repertoire was sequenced with immunoSEQ multiplex PCR; TCRdb's copy has only in-frame clones and lacks some. The data show more than 95,000 clones, about 80% seen once. Sequenced sample: peripheral blood. These receptors all come from a human donor in a cohort sampled during active or convalescent COVID-19.

The rearrangement uses TRBV6-5 and TRBJ1-5; possibly TRBD1 for D (6 bases). Germline V gene data show CDR1 as MNHEY and CDR2 as SVGAGI. V was trimmed by 7 bases and J by 0 bases, leaving 13 bases between them. This CDR3 has 15 residues. This CDR3 is CASTPGQYSNQPQHF. CDR3 coding DNA: TGTGCCAGCACCCCTGGACAGTATAGCAATCAGCCCCAGCATTTT.

For the CDR3, the DNA is TGTGCCATCAGCGGGACTAGCGGGGGTTACAATGAGCAGTTCTTC. Its translation: CAISGTSGGYNEQFF. The V gene is TRBV10-3, the J gene TRBJ2-1; 14 bases map to TRBD2. CDR1 and CDR2 from the germline V gene are ENHRY and SYGVKD. The junction had 2 bases not matched to a gene; V was cut back by 6 bases and J by 4 bases. CDR3 length: 15 amino acids.

The chain recombines TRBV5-1 with TRBJ1-4; D is ambiguous. V shed 2 bases and J shed 3 bases, with 8 bases lying between them. The germline V gene has CDR1 SGHRS and CDR2 YFSETQ. The CDR3 contains 14 residues. CDR3 bases: TGCGCCAGCAGCTTTGCCGAGGCTAATGAAAAACTGTTTTTT. It codes for CASSFAEANEKLFF. The entire variable domain, with the rest obtained from reference TRBV5-1 and TRBJ1-4, is as follows: KAGVTQTPRYLIKTRGQQVTLSCSPISGHRSVSWYQQTPGQGLQFLFEYFSETQRNKGNFPGRFSGRQFSNSRSEMNVSTLELGDSALYLCASSFAEANEKLFFGSGTQLSVL.

The chain employs TRBV27 and TRBJ1-6; D is unresolved. Germline CDR1 and CDR2: MNHEY and SMNVEV (reference sequence). V was pared by 0 bases and J by 0 bases, with 9 bases between. This CDR3 spans 17 amino acids. CDR3 loop: CASSLSIGYSYNSPLHF. The CDR3 nucleotides are TGTGCCAGCAGTTTATCGATCGGGTACTCCTATAATTCACCCCTCCACTTT.

This chain connects TRBV7-3 to TRBJ1-3, with D maybe TRBD1 (6 bases). Deletions cut 1 base from V and 3 bases from J, with 7 bases between. CDR1 and CDR2 (germline): SGHTA, FQGTGA. The CDR3 has 14 residues. The CDR3 loop is CASSLNRDGNTIYF. CDR3 in DNA: TGTGCCAGCAGCTTAAACAGGGATGGAAACACCATATATTTT.

The rearrangement uses TRBV7-2 and TRBJ2-1; 9 bases align to TRBD2. The length of the CDR3 is 16 residues. Unmatched junction bases numbered 12, after V lost 5 bases and J lost 7 bases. Germline V gene sequence: CDR1 SGHTA, CDR2 FQGNSA. The CDR3 region is CASSPDAGGLANEQFF. CDR3 nucleotides: TGTGCCAGCAGCCCTGACGCGGGGGGGCTTGCGAATGAGCAGTTCTTC.

The rearrangement links TRBV12-3 or TRBV12-4 to TRBJ1-2; maybe TRBD1 (6 bases). This CDR3 has 13 residues. Trimming took 5 bases from V and 7 from J, leaving 14 bases between them. The CDR3 sequence: CASSRKGGSGYTF. The CDR3 DNA reads TGTGCCAGCAGTCGGAAGGGGGGGAGTGGCTACACCTTC.

This clone was detected once. The genes are TRBV19 and TRBJ2-2, with D possibly TRBD1 on 6 matching bases. CDR1 and CDR2 (germline): LNHDA, SQIVND (reference sequence). The CDR3 runs to 17 residues. V lost 4 bases to trimming and J lost 0 bases, with 15 bases between them. The CDR3 sequence: CASSTRTASANTGELFF. Here the CDR3 DNA reads TGTGCCAGTAGTACCCGGACAGCATCAGCGAACACCGGGGAGCTGTTTTTT.

V is TRBV6-4 and J is TRBJ2-2; D is perhaps TRBD2 (6 bases). Germline V lookup: CDR1 MRHNA, CDR2 SNTAGT. This CDR3 spans 20 amino acids. Trimming removed 3 bases from V and 0 bases from J, with 23 bases in between. In nucleotides, the CDR3 is TGTGCCAGCAGTGAAACCCCAGGGATTGTGGGGGGACCGAACACCGGGGAGCTGTTTTTT. Its translation is CASSETPGIVGGPNTGELFF.

The table lists this clone with a few counts. V is TRBV7-2 and J is TRBJ1-4; 8 bases fit TRBD1. This CDR3 contains 16 residues. V lost 6 bases, J lost 0 bases, and 6 bases stayed unmatched. Germline-derived CDR1 and CDR2 are SGHTA and FQGNSA. CDR3 bases: TGTGCCAGCAGTCCGGGACAGGTTGCAACTAATGAAAAACTGTTTTTT. Encoded protein: CASSPGQVATNEKLFF.

The chain joins TRBV5-1 to TRBJ1-1, with D maybe TRBD1 (6 bases). Trimming took 4 bases from V and 0 from J, leaving 19 bases between them. The CDR3 has 17 residues. Germline V lookup: CDR1 SGHRS, CDR2 YFSETQ. CDR3 protein: CASSLSLGANMNTEAFF. The CDR3 nucleotides read TGCGCCAGCAGCCTCTCATTGGGGGCGAATATGAACACTGAAGCTTTCTTT. The full variable domain, rest sourced from reference TRBV5-1 and TRBJ1-1, is KAGVTQTPRYLIKTRGQQVTLSCSPISGHRSVSWYQQTPGQGLQFLFEYFSETQRNKGNFPGRFSGRQFSNSRSEMNVSTLELGDSALYLCASSLSLGANMNTEAFFGQGTRLTVV.

This clone was observed a handful of times. V and J are TRBV19 and TRBJ1-3, with a possible D match to TRBD1 (5 bases). The V gene's germline CDR1 is LNHDA and CDR2 SQIVND (reference sequence). The CDR3 spans 17 residues. The V gene lost 4 bases and the J gene lost 0 bases, with 16 bases spanning the gap. The CDR3 region has the DNA TGTGCCAGTAGTACACGACCCACAGGTTACTCTGGAAACACCATATATTTT. Amino acid sequence: CASSTRPTGYSGNTIYF.

This sequence joins TRBV5-1 and TRBJ1-5; D perhaps matches TRBD1 (5 bases). With 3 bases removed from V and 1 base from J, the gap between germline ends came to 11 bases. The CDR3 totals 15 residues. Germline assignment: CDR1 SGHRS and CDR2 YFSETQ. The CDR3 DNA reads as TGCGCCAGCAGCTGGGAGGCAGGGAGCAATCAGCCCCAGCATTTT. Translation: CASSWEAGSNQPQHF.

The CDR3 DNA sequence: TGTGCCAGCAGTCCGGACAGGGGAGAGTACGAGCAGTACTTC. Its protein product is CASSPDRGEYEQYF. The V call is TRBV27, the J call TRBJ2-7; TRBD1 matches 9 bases. Germline V gene data show CDR1 as MNHEY and CDR2 as SMNVEV (reference sequence). The CDR3 sequence is 14 residues long. The V gene end was trimmed by 5 bases and the J gene end by 4 bases; junction bases not matched to a gene: 6.